The 9 T cell receptor beta chains given below trace back to one sample, sequenced in a study of blood T cells in healthy people across ages. Then a second PCR, running roughly 7 to 11 cycles, was carried out with a sample-barcoded 5' primer and a J-beta primer mix. TCRdb used MiXCR to reprocess the 5' RACE reads, holding one entry per CDR3 protein. The sample yields roughly 900,000 distinct CDR3 sequences, 29% seen once. The specimen sequenced was blood. The receptor set was obtained from a woman older than 75 in good health.

This clonotype was seen more than once but under ten times. This chain uses TRBV11-2 with TRBJ1-2, with a weak D call TRBD1 (6 bases). Germline V gene sequence: CDR1 SGHAT, CDR2 FQNNGV. The CDR3 spans 13 residues. V lost 5 bases to trimming and J lost 8 bases, with 15 bases between them. CDR3 region: CASSTRGLEGYTF. CDR3 nucleotide sequence: TGTGCCAGCAGCACCAGGGGATTGGAGGGCTACACCTTC. The complete variable domain, with remaining parts taken from reference TRBV11-2 and TRBJ1-2, reads EAGVAQSPRYKIIEKRQSVAFWCNPISGHATLYWYQQILGQGPKLLIQFQNNGVVDDSQLPKDRFSAERLKGVDSTLKIQPAKLEDSAVYLCASSTRGLEGYTFGSGTRLTVV.

This clonotype was observed at least ten times. The chain couples TRBV20-1 to TRBJ2-1, with D unclear. CDR1 is DFQATT and CDR2 is SNEGSKA in the germline V gene (reference sequence). Trimming pared 8 bases from V and 7 bases from J, leaving 12 bases between. CDR3 length equals 11 residues. The CDR3, as DNA: TGCAGTCCGTCTGGCGTGAATGAGCAGTTCTTC. This gives the protein CSPSGVNEQFF.

This clonotype was seen repeatedly, ten times or more. The junction departs from germline at one end; a sequencing error may be responsible. V and J are TRBV5-1 and TRBJ2-7, with 8 bases matching TRBD1. The germline V gene encodes CDR1 SGHRS and CDR2 YFSETQ. There are 14 residues in the CDR3. The DNA for the CDR3 is TGTGCCAGCAGTTTGGGACAGGCATCCTACGAGCAGTACTTC. This translates into CASSLGQASYEQYF.

This clonotype occurred many times. The genes are TRBV20-1 and TRBJ2-3; 9 bases align to TRBD2. The CDR3 is made up of 15 amino acids. The germline CDR1 and CDR2 sequences are DFQATT and SNEGSKA (reference sequence). J was trimmed by 2 bases and V by 3 bases; bases with no gene match: 6. The CDR3 DNA is TGCAGTGCTAGTAGGAGCGGGGGGTTCACAGATACGCAGTATTTT. Translated: CSASRSGGFTDTQYF.

For this clonotype: Its ends do not fully match the called genes, so a read error is possible. The V call is TRBV24-1, the J call TRBJ2-1; D possibly corresponds to TRBD2 (7 bases). Germline V lookup: CDR1 KGHDR, CDR2 SFDVKD. CDR3 size: 16 residues. Here the CDR3 DNA reads TGTGCCACCAGTGATGGAAGGGGGGGGGGCTACAATGGGCAGTTCTTC. It codes for CATSDGRGGGYNGQFF.

As to this clonotype: With a much larger clone just one base away, this may be a read error. V is TRBV7-2 and J is TRBJ2-5; D is unclear. Germline CDR1 reads SGHTA; CDR2 reads FQGNSA. The ends were cut back, 5 bases at V and 11 bases at J, with 21 bases in the middle. This CDR3 is built from 14 residues. The CDR3 DNA is TGTGCCAGCAGCCGGAAGATAGGGTCAATTGAGCAGTACTTC. Protein product: CASSRKIGSIEQYF. Full variable domain (outside the CDR3, taken from reference TRBV7-2 and TRBJ2-5): GAGVSQSPSNKVTEKGKDVELRCDPISGHTALYWYRQSLGQGLEFLIYFQGNSAPDKSGLPSDRFSAERTGGSVSTLTIQRTQQEDSAVYLCASSRKIGSIEQYFGPGTRLLVL.

This clonotype appeared a few times. This chain uses TRBV20-1 with TRBJ2-1; TRBD2 agrees at 8 bases. The CDR3 spans 18 residues. In germline, CDR1 is DFQATT, CDR2 SNEGSKA (reference sequence). Germline trimming cut 5 bases from V and 0 bases from J; bases unmatched to any gene: 15. The CDR3 DNA sequence: TGCAGTGCTCCTTGGATGAGCGGGGGTTGGAGCTCCTACAATGAGCAGTTCTTC. Translation gives CSAPWMSGGWSSYNEQFF.

This chain connects TRBV4-3 to TRBJ2-7; 12 nucleotides line up with TRBD2. Germline V gives CDR1 LGHNA, CDR2 YSLEER. This CDR3 is 18 amino acids long. V shed 2 bases and J 0 bases; nucleotides not matched to a gene: 8. CDR3 sequence (DNA): TGCGCCAGCAGCCAACCTTCTAGCGGGGGGGGTAGCTCCTACGAGCAGTACTTC. Residues: CASSQPSSGGGSSYEQYF.

V is TRBV19 and J is TRBJ2-3; 8 bases fit TRBD2. CDR1 and CDR2 (germline): LNHDA, SQIVND (reference sequence). The V segment lost 5 bases and the J segment 1 base; nucleotides outside the gene matches: 5. This CDR3 is built from 15 residues. The CDR3: CASSGRTSRTDTQYF. The CDR3 DNA reads TGTGCCAGTAGTGGTCGGACTAGCCGCACAGATACGCAGTATTTT.